Included here is one TCR beta chain sequence, with context. Authors' processing steps: Cell counts per sample came from amplifying reference gene primers. Produced via immunoSEQ multiplex PCR; TCRdb's table is partial and in-frame only. V and J calls and clone size are those listed in that table; D and trimming were worked out from the DNA. The table records 75,000 to 80,000 clones, around 83% of them present only once. These data come from a study of blood T cell repertoires in COVID-19. Turning to the study itself: T cells, B-cell-depleted T cells, or PBMCs supplied cDNA or gDNA.

CDR1 is LGHDT and CDR2 is YNNKEL in the germline V gene (reference sequence). The V gene lost 4 bases and the J gene lost 2 bases, with 5 bases spanning the gap. CDR3 length: 12 amino acids. The rearrangement links TRBV3-1 (or the pseudogene TRBV3-2) to TRBJ1-1; D uncertain. Sequencing used peripheral blood. The TCR was taken from a man between 60 and 70 years old with COVID-19, enrolled during active disease. The DNA for the CDR3 is TGTGCCAGCAGCCTATCTAACACTGAAGCTTTCTTT. This encodes CASSLSNTEAFF.